The clone carrying this T cell receptor beta chain is classed as medium-sized (0.01 to 0.1%) by frequency. The sequenced fragment ends 3 residues before the CDR3 boundary, so the rest is inferred from the germline J gene. TCRdb's copy holds only in-frame clones and misses some; the assay was immunoSEQ multiplex PCR. The sample's table shows some 15,000 clones. The junction had 7 bases not matched to a gene; V was cut back by 4 bases and J by 5 bases. From germline, CDR1 is LGHDT and CDR2 YNNKEL (reference sequence). This CDR3 spans 15 amino acids. This sample is drawn from a study of Tregs in tolerant kidney transplant recipients. Mixed chimerism was transient after nonmyeloablative marrow transplants from related graft donors.

The sample consisted of CD4+ T cells from blood (PBMCs), taken 12 months after the transplant. The V and J genes are TRBV3-1 (or the pseudogene TRBV3-2) and TRBJ2-1; 8 bases line up with TRBD2. The source is a human patient who received a combined kidney and bone marrow transplant. Part of the T cells may come from the graft donor. The sequenced part of the CDR3 DNA is TGTGCCAGCAGCCCCGAGACTAGCGTCAACAATGAG. This translates into CASSPETSVNNE. The whole CDR3 protein reads CASSPETSVNNEQFF.